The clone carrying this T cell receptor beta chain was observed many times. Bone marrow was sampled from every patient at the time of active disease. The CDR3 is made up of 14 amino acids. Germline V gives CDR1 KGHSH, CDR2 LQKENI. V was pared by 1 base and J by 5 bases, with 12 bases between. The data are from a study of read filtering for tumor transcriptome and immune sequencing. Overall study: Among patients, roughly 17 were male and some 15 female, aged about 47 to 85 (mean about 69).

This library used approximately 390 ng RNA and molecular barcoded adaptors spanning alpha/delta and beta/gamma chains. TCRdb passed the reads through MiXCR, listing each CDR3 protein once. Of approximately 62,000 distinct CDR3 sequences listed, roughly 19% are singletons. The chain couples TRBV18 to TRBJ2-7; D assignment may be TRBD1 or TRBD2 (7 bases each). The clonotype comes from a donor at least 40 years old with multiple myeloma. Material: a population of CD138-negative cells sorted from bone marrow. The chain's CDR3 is CASSPQTGRDEQYF. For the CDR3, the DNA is TGTGCCAGCTCACCACAGACAGGGAGGGACGAGCAGTACTTC.